What follows are 32 T cell receptor beta chains derived from one specimen sequenced in a study of T cell responses to AZD1222 COVID-19 vaccine. Using immunoSEQ multiplex PCR, the repertoire was profiled, and TCRdb retains in-frame clones only, with some absent. The sample consists of over 100,000 clones, approximately 91% of them appearing once. The sample here was peripheral blood, taken on day 0 of AZD1222 vaccination. The receptors derive from an adult in good health.

This rearrangement joins TRBV21-1 to TRBJ2-7; no DNA check was done on the table's D call, TRBD1. TRBV21-1 is shown as a pseudogene. The CDR3 consists of 15 residues. The CDR3, as DNA: TGTGCCAGCAGCAACAGGGGGCGGGGAGTGACCGAGCAGTACTTC. As protein: CASSNRGRGVTEQYF.

This rearrangement joins TRBV6-5 to TRBJ2-1; 7 bases are shared with TRBD1. Germline CDR1 is MNHEY and CDR2 is SVGAGI. Germline trimming cut 8 bases from V and 8 bases from J; bases unmatched to any gene: 9. CDR3 size: 13 residues. CDR3 DNA: TGTGCCAGCCGTACGAGACAGGGATATGAGCAGTTCTTC. This encodes CASRTRQGYEQFF.

This chain connects TRBV19 to TRBJ2-2, with D possibly being TRBD1 or TRBD2 (6 bases each). The CDR3 is made up of 17 amino acids. Germline V gene sequence: CDR1 LNHDA, CDR2 SQIVND (reference sequence). The V end lost 3 bases, the J end lost 3 bases, and 17 bases lay between the germline ends. For the CDR3, the DNA is TGTGCCAGTAGTATGGGGGTGGGGGCGGGGCACACCGGGGAGCTGTTTTTT. Translating it yields CASSMGVGAGHTGELFF.

The gene calls are TRBV19 and TRBJ1-2; no firm D call. Germline values: CDR1 LNHDA, CDR2 SQIVND (reference sequence). The CDR3 consists of 14 residues. Trimming removed 1 base from V and 8 bases from J, with 14 bases in between. CDR3: CASSIGATSWGYTF. Written as DNA, the CDR3 is TGTGCCAGTAGTATAGGCGCCACCAGTTGGGGCTACACCTTC.

V and J are TRBV28 and TRBJ2-7; 10 positions agree with TRBD2. CDR1 and CDR2 (germline): MDHEN, SYDVKM. The CDR3 consists of 14 residues. The ends lost 6 bases at V and 4 bases at J; junction bases unmatched: 6. In DNA, the CDR3 is TGTGCCAGCAGGAGCGGGGGGGCAAGGTACGAGCAGTACTTC. Translated, it gives CASRSGGARYEQYF.

V and J are TRBV29-1 and TRBJ1-1; tentative D call: TRBD1 (5 bases). Trimming pared 7 bases from V and 4 bases from J, leaving 16 bases between. CDR1 and CDR2 from the germline V gene are SQVTM and ANQGSEA. This CDR3 contains 13 residues. CDR3 DNA sequence: TGCAGCGCCTGGTGGGGCGGAGTCACTGAAGCTTTCTTT. It specifies CSAWWGGVTEAFF.

This clone was observed a handful of times. The chain uses TRBV12-5 and TRBJ1-1; 11 positions agree with TRBD1. CDR1 is LGHNT and CDR2 is FRNRAP in the germline V gene. With 4 bases clipped from V and 10 bases from J, the junction kept 2 bases outside the gene matches. The CDR3 totals 12 residues. The CDR3 region has the DNA TGTGCTAGTGGTTGGGACAGGGGGGCAGCTTTCTTT. Protein: CASGWDRGAAFF.

The chain recombines TRBV29-1 with TRBJ2-7; weak D call: TRBD1 (5 bases). The ends were cut back, 0 bases at V and 4 bases at J, with 13 bases in the middle. The CDR3 consists of 14 residues. CDR1 is SQVTM and CDR2 is ANQGSEA in the germline V gene. The CDR3 loop is CSVEDGRGRYEQYF. The CDR3 DNA sequence: TGCAGCGTTGAAGATGGAAGGGGTAGGTACGAGCAGTACTTC.

The chain has TRBV3-1 (or the pseudogene TRBV3-2) and TRBJ2-1; TRBD2 aligns across 8 bases. CDR1 LGHDT and CDR2 YNNKEL come from the germline V gene (reference sequence). The CDR3 extends over 17 amino acids. With 1 base clipped from V and 4 bases from J, the junction kept 9 bases outside the gene matches. The CDR3 here is CASSQGGYGREYNEQFF. DNA for the CDR3: TGTGCCAGCAGCCAAGGAGGGTACGGGAGGGAATACAATGAGCAGTTCTTC.

The chain uses TRBV3-1 (or the pseudogene TRBV3-2) and TRBJ2-3, with D tentatively TRBD2 (7 bases). Germline-derived CDR1 and CDR2 are LGHDT and YNNKEL (reference sequence). This CDR3 is 19 amino acids long. The V and J ends lost 2 bases and 1 base respectively, with 22 bases between them. The DNA of the CDR3 is TGTGCCAGCAGCCAACTTCTTAAGGGGGGGCCGGGTGGCACAGATACGCAGTATTTT. It yields the protein CASSQLLKGGPGGTDTQYF.

V usage is TRBV7-8 and J usage is TRBJ1-3, with TRBD1 as a possible D gene (5 bases). In germline, CDR1 is SGHVS, CDR2 FQNEAQ. CDR3 size: 16 residues. V shed 2 bases and J shed 0 bases, with 11 bases lying between them. CDR3: CASSLLRGVSGNTIYF. In DNA, the CDR3 is TGTGCCAGCAGCTTACTTAGGGGAGTCTCTGGAAACACCATATATTTT.

The genes are TRBV28 and TRBJ1-4; D call uncertain. Trimming shortened V by 6 bases and J by 0 bases, and 2 bases separated the two germline ends. Per germline, CDR1 MDHEN and CDR2 SYDVKM. This CDR3 has 12 amino acids. The chain's CDR3 is CASRPTNEKLFF. In DNA, the CDR3 is TGTGCCAGCAGGCCAACTAATGAAAAACTGTTTTTT.

This chain joins TRBV5-6 and TRBJ2-7; 10 bases align to TRBD2. With 0 bases clipped from V and 4 bases from J, the junction kept 7 bases outside the gene matches. CDR3 length equals 16 residues. CDR1 SGHDT and CDR2 YYEEEE come from the germline V gene. The CDR3 DNA sequence: TGTGCCAGCAGCTTGGGCGGGACTAGCGACCCTTACGAGCAGTACGTC. Translating gives CASSLGGTSDPYEQYV.

V usage is TRBV18 and J usage is TRBJ2-6, with D unclear. The CDR3 is made up of 16 amino acids. The germline CDR1 and CDR2 sequences are KGHSH and LQKENI. Trimming pared 4 bases from V and 0 bases from J, leaving 10 bases between. The CDR3 region has the DNA TGTGCCAGCTCACTTACACCAAACTCTGGGGCCAACGTCCTGACTTTC. Its translation: CASSLTPNSGANVLTF.

The chain carries TRBV29-1 and TRBJ1-4; 10 bases align to TRBD1. This CDR3 contains 13 residues. From germline, CDR1 is SQVTM and CDR2 ANQGSEA. J gave up 8 bases and V 7 bases, and 7 bases lay outside the gene matches. The CDR3 here is CSARQGAREKLFF. Here the CDR3 DNA reads TGCAGCGCAAGACAGGGGGCTCGCGAAAAACTGTTTTTT.

V is TRBV6-2 or TRBV6-3 and J is TRBJ1-5, with 9 bases matching TRBD1. Unmatched junction bases numbered 12, after V lost 5 bases and J lost 4 bases. Germline assignment: CDR1 MNHEY and CDR2 SVGEGT. This CDR3 has 17 amino acids. The DNA for the CDR3 is TGTGCCAGCAGTCTACCCATGACAGGGGGGCCTAATCAGCCCCAGCATTTT. Amino acid sequence: CASSLPMTGGPNQPQHF.

The CDR3 DNA sequence: TGTGCCAGCAGCTCGCCCGGACAGGGGTTCTACGAGCAGTACTTC. It encodes CASSSPGQGFYEQYF. The V and J genes are TRBV5-4 and TRBJ2-7; 9 bases line up with TRBD1. The germline V gene encodes CDR1 SGHNT and CDR2 YYREEE (reference sequence). CDR3 length: 15 amino acids. Losses at the gene ends were 3 bases for V and 3 bases for J; bases not matched to a gene: 7.

V is TRBV27 and J is TRBJ2-1, with D unresolved. V lost 5 bases and J 6 bases, leaving 11 bases between the germline ends. CDR1 MNHEY and CDR2 SMNVEV come from the germline V gene (reference sequence). The CDR3 contains 13 residues. The CDR3 loop is CASSPTSVNEQFF. As DNA, the CDR3 is TGTGCCAGCAGTCCCACTTCCGTCAATGAGCAGTTCTTC.

This clone was counted a few times. This rearrangement joins TRBV5-1 to TRBJ2-1, with 9 bases lining up with TRBD1. Germline V gene sequence: CDR1 SGHRS, CDR2 YFSETQ. The V gene end was trimmed by 2 bases and the J gene end by 4 bases; junction bases not matched to a gene: 4. The CDR3 loop spans 15 amino acids. The CDR3 DNA follows: TGCGCCAGCAGCTTATCCGGGACAGGGTACAATGAGCAGTTCTTC. Residues: CASSLSGTGYNEQFF.

The chain links TRBV19 to TRBJ1-3, with 8 bases that match TRBD1. This CDR3 comprises 16 residues. The V gene end was trimmed by 4 bases and the J gene end by 4 bases; junction bases not matched to a gene: 9. Germline loops: CDR1 LNHDA, CDR2 SQIVND (reference sequence). The CDR3 DNA sequence: TGTGCCAGTAGTAAGGGGAGACAGGGGAAGGGAAACACCATATATTTT. Protein sequence: CASSKGRQGKGNTIYF.

The V call is TRBV6-1, the J call TRBJ2-2, with 14 bases lining up with TRBD2. CDR1 and CDR2 (germline): MNHNS, SASEGT. The CDR3 sequence is 16 residues long. The trim removed 4 bases at V and 8 bases at J, leaving 6 bases unmatched. CDR3 region: CASSAGLAGVTGELFF. The CDR3 DNA sequence: TGTGCCAGCAGTGCGGGACTAGCGGGAGTAACAGGGGAGCTGTTTTTT.

This clone was recorded once. J is TRBJ1-4 and V is TRBV11-3; D possibly corresponds to TRBD1 (6 bases). Germline V gene data show CDR1 as SGHNT and CDR2 as YENEEA. The CDR3 has 11 residues. The ends were cut back, 1 base at V and 13 bases at J, with 7 bases in the middle. The CDR3 DNA is TGTGCCAGCAGCTTAGGACAGGCACTGTTTTTT. Protein sequence: CASSLGQALFF.

This chain joins TRBV7-2 and TRBJ1-6; D is undetermined. V lost 0 bases and J 3 bases, leaving 6 bases between the germline ends. CDR3 size: 15 residues. Germline V gene data show CDR1 as SGHTA and CDR2 as FQGNSA. CDR3 DNA: TGTGCCAGCAGCTTAGCGGCCATCTATAATTCACCCCTCCACTTT. The encoded protein is CASSLAAIYNSPLHF. Drawing the rest from reference TRBV7-2 and TRBJ1-6, the complete variable domain is GAGVSQSPSNKVTEKGKDVELRCDPISGHTALYWYRQSLGQGLEFLIYFQGNSAPDKSGLPSDRFSAERTGGSVSTLTIQRTQQEDSAVYLCASSLAAIYNSPLHFGNGTRLTVT.

The chain links TRBV3-1 (or the pseudogene TRBV3-2) to TRBJ2-7; D uncertain. Trimming shortened V by 4 bases and J by 4 bases, and 8 bases separated the two germline ends. CDR3 length: 12 residues. Germline lookup yields CDR1 LGHDT and CDR2 YNNKEL (reference sequence). CDR3 in DNA: TGTGCCAGCAGCCCCGGCCGTTACGAGCAGTACTTC. Encoded protein: CASSPGRYEQYF.

The rearrangement uses TRBV2 and TRBJ1-2; 10 bases map to TRBD1. J lost 8 bases, V lost 0 bases, and 12 bases had no gene match. This CDR3 is built from 17 residues. Germline V lookup: CDR1 SNHLY, CDR2 FYNNEI. DNA for the CDR3: TGTGCCAGCAGTGAAGCACGCGTCGACAGGGGGCGAGAGGGCTACACCTTC. This translates into CASSEARVDRGREGYTF.

Points on this clone: The same CDR3 can be traced to other DNA sequences in this sample. This chain links TRBV12-5 with TRBJ2-3; tentatively, D is TRBD1 (6 bases). Trimming cost V 1 base and J 2 bases, with 7 bases left between them. The CDR3 sequence is 14 residues long. The germline CDR1 and CDR2 sequences are LGHNT and FRNRAP. This CDR3 reads CASGLDRATDTQYF. CDR3 in DNA: TGTGCTAGTGGTTTGGACAGGGCCACAGATACGCAGTATTTT.

Concerning this clone: This specimen includes other DNA sequences encoding the same CDR3. This chain joins TRBV18 and TRBJ2-7, with no clear D. Germline values: CDR1 KGHSH, CDR2 LQKENI. Trimming took 5 bases from V and 3 from J, leaving 11 bases between them. This CDR3 contains 13 residues. Here the CDR3 reads CASSRPDSYEQYV. CDR3 nucleotide sequence: TGTGCCAGCTCAAGACCGGATAGCTACGAGCAGTACGTC.

This chain joins TRBV21-1 and TRBJ1-2; the D call in the table, TRBD1, was not verified against the DNA. TRBV21-1 is a known pseudogene. The CDR3 has 20 residues. CDR3 region: CASSKEDGVSGGQGASGYTF. In DNA, the CDR3 is TGTGCCAGCAGCAAAGAGGACGGTGTGTCAGGGGGACAGGGGGCAAGTGGCTACACCTTC.

The rearrangement joins TRBV19 to TRBJ1-2; TRBD1 aligns across 7 bases. The CDR3 covers 14 residues. The V and J ends lost 5 bases and 6 bases, in that order; junction bases with no gene match: 9. Looked up from germline, CDR1 is LNHDA and CDR2 is SQIVND (reference sequence). CDR3 DNA sequence: TGTGCCAGTAGTCCAAGCCGGGACAGCCATGGCTACACCTTC. It specifies CASSPSRDSHGYTF.

The rearrangement joins TRBV7-9 to TRBJ1-1; D call uncertain. Germline loops: CDR1 SEHNR, CDR2 FQNEAQ (reference sequence). V shed 4 bases and J shed 11 bases, with 11 bases lying between them. The CDR3 is 11 residues long. The CDR3 bases are TGTGCCAGCAGCTCTGAAAGGGTTGCTTTCTTT. Protein sequence: CASSSERVAFF.

The V gene is TRBV6-5, the J gene TRBJ1-2; D is ambiguous. The CDR3 has 15 amino acids. The V end was cut by 5 bases, the J end by 8 bases, with 21 bases between. CDR1 and CDR2 (germline): MNHEY, SVGAGI. This CDR3 is CASSPLARRLGGYTF. CDR3 sequence (DNA): TGTGCCAGCAGTCCCTTGGCCCGCAGGCTTGGCGGCTACACCTTC.

CDR3 residues: CASSPRPRGSNQPQHF. CDR3 in DNA: TGTGCCAGCAGCCCACGGCCGAGGGGAAGCAATCAGCCCCAGCATTTT. V usage is TRBV7-8 and J usage is TRBJ1-5; D possibly corresponds to TRBD1 (5 bases). This CDR3 is built from 16 residues. V was cut by 5 bases and J by 1 base, with 15 bases left in between. Germline loops: CDR1 SGHVS, CDR2 FQNEAQ.